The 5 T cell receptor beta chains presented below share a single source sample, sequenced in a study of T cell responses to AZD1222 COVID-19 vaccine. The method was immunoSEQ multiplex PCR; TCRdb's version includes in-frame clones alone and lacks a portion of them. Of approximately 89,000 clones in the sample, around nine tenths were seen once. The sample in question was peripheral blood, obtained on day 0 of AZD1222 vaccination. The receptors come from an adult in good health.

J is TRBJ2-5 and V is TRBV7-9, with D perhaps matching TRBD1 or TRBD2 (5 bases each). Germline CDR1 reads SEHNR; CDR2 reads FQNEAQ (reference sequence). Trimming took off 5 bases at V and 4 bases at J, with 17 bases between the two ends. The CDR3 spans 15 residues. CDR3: CASSGSLGGTETQYF. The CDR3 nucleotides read TGTGCCAGCAGCGGGAGCCTAGGTGGGACAGAGACCCAGTACTTC.

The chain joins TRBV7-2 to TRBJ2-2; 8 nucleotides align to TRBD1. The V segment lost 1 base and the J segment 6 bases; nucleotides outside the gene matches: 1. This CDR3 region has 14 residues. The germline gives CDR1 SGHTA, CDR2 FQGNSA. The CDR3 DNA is TGTGCCAGCAGCTTAGGACAGGGGTCCGGGGAGCTGTTTTTT. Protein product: CASSLGQGSGELFF.

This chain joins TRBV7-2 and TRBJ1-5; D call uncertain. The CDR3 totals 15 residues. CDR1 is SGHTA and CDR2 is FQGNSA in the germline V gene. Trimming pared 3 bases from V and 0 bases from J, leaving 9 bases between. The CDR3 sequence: CASSFGPDSNQPQHF. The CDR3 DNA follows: TGTGCCAGCAGCTTCGGGCCGGATAGCAATCAGCCCCAGCATTTT.

CDR3 protein: CASSTKINNEQFF. The CDR3 region has the DNA TGTGCCAGTAGTACTAAAATTAACAATGAGCAGTTCTTC. This chain joins TRBV19 and TRBJ2-1; D gene unclear. This CDR3 is 13 amino acids long. Germline V gene data show CDR1 as LNHDA and CDR2 as SQIVND (reference sequence). V was clipped by 4 bases and J by 5 bases, with 9 bases between them.

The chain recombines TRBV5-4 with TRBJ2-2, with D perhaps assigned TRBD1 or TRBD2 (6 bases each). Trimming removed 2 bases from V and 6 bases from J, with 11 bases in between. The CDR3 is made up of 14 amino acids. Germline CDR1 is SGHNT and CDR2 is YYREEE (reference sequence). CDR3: CASSLPGAAGELFF. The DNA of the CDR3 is TGTGCCAGCAGCTTACCGGGGGCGGCCGGGGAGCTGTTTTTT.